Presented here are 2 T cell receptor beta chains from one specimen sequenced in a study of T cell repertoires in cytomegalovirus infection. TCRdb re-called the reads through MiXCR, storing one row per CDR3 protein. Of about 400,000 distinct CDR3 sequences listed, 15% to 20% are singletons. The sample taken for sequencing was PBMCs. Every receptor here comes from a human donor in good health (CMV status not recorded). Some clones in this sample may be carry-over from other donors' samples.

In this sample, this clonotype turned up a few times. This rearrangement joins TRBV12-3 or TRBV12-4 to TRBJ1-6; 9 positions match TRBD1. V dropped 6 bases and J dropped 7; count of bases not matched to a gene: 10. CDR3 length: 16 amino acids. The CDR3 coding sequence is TGTGCCAGCAGCCCAGTCTACAGGGGGCGGAATTCACCCCTCCACTTT. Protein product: CASSPVYRGRNSPLHF.

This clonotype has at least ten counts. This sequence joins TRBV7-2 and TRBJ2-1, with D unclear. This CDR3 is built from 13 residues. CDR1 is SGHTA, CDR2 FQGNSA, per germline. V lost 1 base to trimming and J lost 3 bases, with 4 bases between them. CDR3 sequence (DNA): TGTGCCAGCAGCTTAGACTTCTACAATGAGCAGTTCTTC. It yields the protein CASSLDFYNEQFF.